Listed below are T cell receptor beta chains from one sample, sequenced in a study of T cell responses to AZD1222 COVID-19 vaccine. Sequenced by immunoSEQ multiplex PCR; TCRdb stores in-frame clones only, minus some. The repertoire holds under 200,000 clones, with around 90% as singletons. The specimen comprised peripheral blood, sampled on day 0 of AZD1222 vaccination. The receptors were gathered from an adult in good health. Both conserved end residues are part of each CDR3. D genes are given only for firm matches. A clone size is listed for some rows: how often the clone was seen (once, few, many), or a class if it is expanded.

clone_size j_call d_call v_call cdr3_nt cdr3_aa
. TRBJ1-2 . TRBV6-5 TGTGCCAGCAGTCCCTCCGGGACAACAGTCTTTGGCTACACCTTC CASSPSGTTVFGYTF
. TRBJ1-1 . TRBV12-3/TRBV12-4 TGTGCCAGCAGCTCGACATTCGGGGCTGAAGCTTTCTTT CASSSTFGAEAFF
. TRBJ2-2 TRBD2 TRBV30 TGTGCCCAAGCGGGGACCACCGGGGAGCTGTTTTTT CAQAGTTGELFF
once TRBJ1-6 . TRBV5-1 TGCGCCAGCAGCTTGGAAGGGCGCTCACCCCTCCACTTT CASSLEGRSPLHF
once TRBJ1-2 . TRBV19 TGTGCCAGTAGTCCAACGGAATGGGGGCTTCTTAGTGGCTACACCTTC CASSPTEWGLLSGYTF
once TRBJ2-7 . TRBV28 TGTGCCAGCAGTTTGGGGGCTTCCTACGAGCAGTACTTC CASSLGASYEQYF
. TRBJ1-1 . TRBV21-1 TGTGCCAGCAGCAACAAAGACAGGGCCAACACTGAAGCTTTCTTT CASSNKDRANTEAFF
. TRBJ2-3 . TRBV4-1 TGCGCCAGCAGCCAAACGACAGCCCAGACAGATACGCAGTATTTT CASSQTTAQTDTQYF
. TRBJ1-2 . TRBV3-1/TRBV3-2 TGTGCCAGCAGCGGGGGCAAAGGCTATGGCTACACCTTC CASSGGKGYGYTF
. TRBJ2-1 TRBD2 TRBV10-1 TGCGCCAGCAGTGAGGTTAGCGGGAGGGTGAATGAGCAGTTCTTC CASSEVSGRVNEQFF
. TRBJ1-4 . TRBV6-6 TGTGCCAGCAGTCTAACAACTAATGAAAAACTGTTTTTT CASSLTTNEKLFF
. TRBJ2-1 TRBD1 TRBV7-3 TGTGCCAGCAGCGATTTTAGGACAGGCTACAATGAGCAGTTCTTC CASSDFRTGYNEQFF
. TRBJ2-7 . TRBV19 TGTGCCAGTAGTATGCCGGGGACGACCTACGAGCAGTACTTC CASSMPGTTYEQYF
once TRBJ2-1 TRBD2 TRBV7-9 TGTGCCAGCAGCGGACTAGCGGGAGTCCTTGCTGGCAATGAGCAGTTCTTC CASSGLAGVLAGNEQFF
. TRBJ1-6 . TRBV6-1 TGTGCCAGCAGTGACCCAGGGTTTTATAGTTCACCCCTCCACTTT CASSDPGFYSSPLHF
. TRBJ2-2 TRBD2 TRBV9 TGTGCCAGCAGTGACCGACTAGCGGGGTCCATCCAGAACACCGGGGAGCTGTTTTTT CASSDRLAGSIQNTGELFF
. TRBJ1-5 . TRBV4-2 TGTGCCAGCAGTCCGGGCCTCGGGCAGACTAGCAATCAGCCCCAGCATTTT CASSPGLGQTSNQPQHF
once TRBJ2-3 . TRBV12-5 TGTGCTAGTGGCCCGGGCCGGACAGCCACTAGCACAGATACGCAGTATTTT CASGPGRTATSTDTQYF
. TRBJ2-7 TRBD1 TRBV7-6 TGTGCCAGCAGCGGGACAGGGAGCTCCTACGAGCAGTACTTC CASSGTGSSYEQYF
. TRBJ1-5 . TRBV4-1 TGCGCCAGCAGCCAAGAAGGGGCCGGCCGGGGGAGCAATCAGCCCCAGCATTTT CASSQEGAGRGSNQPQHF
once TRBJ2-7 . TRBV5-1 TGCGCCAGCAGCCCATTGGGAGCGTGGAACGTCGAGCAGTACTTC CASSPLGAWNVEQYF
. TRBJ2-7 TRBD2 TRBV27 TGTGCCAGCAGTCGGCGGGGGGCGGACTACGAGCAGTACTTC CASSRRGADYEQYF
. TRBJ1-1 . TRBV20-1 TGCAGTGCTAGGGGGGTCGCTGAAGCTTTCTTT CSARGVAEAFF
. TRBJ2-3 TRBD2 TRBV18 TGTGCCAGCTCCGGGACTAGCGGGGGTAGCACAGATACGCAGTATTTT CASSGTSGGSTDTQYF
. TRBJ2-7 TRBD2 TRBV18 TGTGCCAGCTCACCAGGCGGGGGGGCGTTGTACGAGCAGTACTTC CASSPGGGALYEQYF
. TRBJ2-1 . TRBV2 TGTGCCAGCAGTGTAGCCCCGGGGCTCTACAATGAGCAGTTCTTC CASSVAPGLYNEQFF
. TRBJ2-5 TRBD2 TRBV7-9 TGTGCCAGCAGAGTAGCGGGAGGCGAGACCCAGTACTTC CASRVAGGETQYF
few TRBJ2-7 TRBD2 TRBV5-5 TGTGCCAGCAGCTTGGGCTCTAGCGGGGGGGTCTACGAGCAGTACTTC CASSLGSSGGVYEQYF
. TRBJ1-5 . TRBV7-2 TGTGCCAGCAGCTTAACGTTGGGTCCAGGGAATCAGCCCCAGCATTTT CASSLTLGPGNQPQHF
. TRBJ1-4 TRBD1 TRBV30 TGTGCCTGGAGTTCCGGGACAGGGGGTGAAAAACTGTTTTTT CAWSSGTGGEKLFF
. TRBJ2-2 TRBD1 TRBV5-4 TGTGCCAGCAGCCTACTGACAGGGGGTACCGGGGAGCTGTTTTTT CASSLLTGGTGELFF
once TRBJ2-7 . TRBV4-3 TGCGCCAGCAGCCAAGATCGGGGCGGGCTACGGGAGCAGTACTTC CASSQDRGGLREQYF
. TRBJ2-4 . TRBV27 TGTGCCAGCAGTTTAATTCAGGGGGGGGAAAACATTCAGTACTTC CASSLIQGGENIQYF
. TRBJ1-2 . TRBV7-3 TGTGCCAGCAGCTTATCGGCGCGTAGTGGCTACACCTTC CASSLSARSGYTF
. TRBJ2-7 . TRBV5-1 TGCGCCAGCAGCTGGGGAGCGGGTTACGAGCAGTACTTC CASSWGAGYEQYF
. TRBJ2-7 . TRBV11-2 TGTGCCAGCCGCTCATTCGCAGGTACCTACGAGCAGTACTTC CASRSFAGTYEQYF
once TRBJ1-1 . TRBV10-3 TGTGCCATCAGTGACGAAGGTTGGAACACTGAAGCTTTCTTT CAISDEGWNTEAFF
. TRBJ1-1 TRBD1 TRBV7-2 TGTGCCAGCAGCTTAGGGGGAAGTAAGACAGGGACTACTGAAGCTTTCTTT CASSLGGSKTGTTEAFF
. TRBJ1-2 . TRBV19 TGTGCCAGTAGAGGGGCCAGTTCATATGGCTACACCTTC CASRGASSYGYTF
once TRBJ1-5 . TRBV30 TGTGCCTGGAGTAAGGGAACTAATCAGCCCCAGCATTTT CAWSKGTNQPQHF
. TRBJ1-6 . TRBV6-5 TGTGCCAGCAGTTACTCCGGGGTTAATTCACCCCTCCACTTT CASSYSGVNSPLHF
. TRBJ2-1 TRBD2 TRBV27 TGTGCCAGCAGTTCCGGATCATACTTAGCGGGGGCTTACTACAATGAGCAGTTCTTC CASSSGSYLAGAYYNEQFF
. TRBJ1-2 . TRBV18 TGTGCCAGCCGACCGGGTGAGGGTGGCTACACCTTC CASRPGEGGYTF
once TRBJ2-7 . TRBV10-3 TGTGCCATCAGTGGGGACAACTCCTACGAGCAGTACTTC CAISGDNSYEQYF
. TRBJ2-1 TRBD2 TRBV7-3 TGTGCCAGCAGCTTAATATGGACTAGCGCATACAATGAGCAGTTCTTC CASSLIWTSAYNEQFF
once TRBJ1-5 . TRBV21-1 TGTGCCAGCAGCAAAGAACGACAGGGCTGCAATCAGCCCCAGCATTTT CASSKERQGCNQPQHF
. TRBJ2-2 . TRBV5-1 TGCGCCAGCAGCCCTAGGTCGGGGGCCGGGGAGCTGTTTTTT CASSPRSGAGELFF
. TRBJ1-5 TRBD1 TRBV18 TGTGCCAGCTCACTATCCCCGGGACAGGGAAATCAGCCCCAGCATTTT CASSLSPGQGNQPQHF
. TRBJ2-5 . TRBV7-6 TGTGCCAGCAGCTTCCACGCCAGACTAGTCGCTGTACAAGAGACCCAGTACTTC CASSFHARLVAVQETQYF
. TRBJ2-7 . TRBV6-5 TGTGCCAGCGGGTGGTATTCGGGGGACGAGCAGTACTTC CASGWYSGDEQYF
. TRBJ2-1 . TRBV6-1 TGTGCCAGCAGTGAAGAAGACTATACCCCCTACAATGAGCAGTTCTTC CASSEEDYTPYNEQFF
. TRBJ1-3 . TRBV21-1 TGTGCCAGCAGCAACCTAAACCAGGGGGAGCCTCTCTCTGGAAACACCATATATTTT CASSNLNQGEPLSGNTIYF
. TRBJ1-5 TRBD1 TRBV19 TGTGCCAGTATGGGACAGGGGACTTATAGCAATCAGCCCCAGCATTTT CASMGQGTYSNQPQHF
. TRBJ2-5 . TRBV6-1 TGTGCCAGCAGTGAACTGACGGGGATCGAGACCCAGTACTTC CASSELTGIETQYF